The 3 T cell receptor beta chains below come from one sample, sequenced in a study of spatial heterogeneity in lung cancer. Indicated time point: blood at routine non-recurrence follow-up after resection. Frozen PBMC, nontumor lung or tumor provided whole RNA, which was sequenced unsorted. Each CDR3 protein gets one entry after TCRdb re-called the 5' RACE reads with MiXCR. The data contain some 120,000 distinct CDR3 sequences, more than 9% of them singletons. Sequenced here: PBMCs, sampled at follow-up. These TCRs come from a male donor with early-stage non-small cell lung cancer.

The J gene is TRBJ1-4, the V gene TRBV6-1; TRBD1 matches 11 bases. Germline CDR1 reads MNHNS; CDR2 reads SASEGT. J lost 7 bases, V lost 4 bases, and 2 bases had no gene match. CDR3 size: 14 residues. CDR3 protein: CASSVGQGAEKLFF. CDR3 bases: TGTGCCAGCAGTGTCGGACAGGGGGCTGAAAAACTGTTTTTT.

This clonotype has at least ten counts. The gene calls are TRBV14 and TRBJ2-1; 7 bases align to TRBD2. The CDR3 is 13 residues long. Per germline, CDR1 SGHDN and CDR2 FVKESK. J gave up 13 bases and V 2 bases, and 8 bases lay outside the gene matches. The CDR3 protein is CASSQTTSLFQFF. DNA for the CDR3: TGTGCCAGCAGCCAAACGACTAGCCTCTTCCAGTTCTTC.

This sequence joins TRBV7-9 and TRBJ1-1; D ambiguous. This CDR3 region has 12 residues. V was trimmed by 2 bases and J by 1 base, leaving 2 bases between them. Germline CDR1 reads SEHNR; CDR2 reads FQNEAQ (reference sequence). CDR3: CASSLKNTEAFF. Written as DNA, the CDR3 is TGTGCCAGCAGCTTAAAGAACACTGAAGCTTTCTTT. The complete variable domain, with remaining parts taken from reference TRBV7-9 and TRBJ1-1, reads DTGVSQNPRHKITKRGQNVTFRCDPISEHNRLYWYRQTLGQGPEFLTYFQNEAQLEKSRLLSDRFSAERPKGSFSTLEIQRTEQGDSAMYLCASSLKNTEAFFGQGTRLTVV.